The 27 T cell receptor beta chains listed next were all sequenced from one sample in a study of metastatic and nonmetastatic thyroid tumors. Among the patients, none had received any treatment before thyroid surgery. TCRdb re-analyzed the PCR reads using MiXCR. Among roughly 17,000 clones, approximately 29% were seen once, and the ten largest hold around 27%. The sequencing sample was made of tumor tissue. These receptors were obtained from a male donor with papillary thyroid cancer or a benign thyroid nodule (not recorded which). Some clones in this sample may be carry-over from other donors' samples.

This clone appeared a few times. This chain connects TRBV12-3 or TRBV12-4 to TRBJ2-7, with D hard to call. Trimming pared 6 bases from V and 5 bases from J, leaving 14 bases between. CDR3 size: 13 residues. CDR3 bases: TGTGCCAGCAGCTCGACTCGCTCACACGAGCAGTACTTC. This sequence encodes CASSSTRSHEQYF.

This clone is deemed medium-sized. V is TRBV5-1 and J is TRBJ2-7; perhaps TRBD1 as D (6 bases). Germline lookup yields CDR1 SGHRS and CDR2 YFSETQ. The CDR3 has 13 residues. Trimming took 3 bases from V and 3 from J, leaving 10 bases between them. The CDR3 loop is CASSSDRNYEQYF. As DNA, the CDR3 is TGCGCCAGCAGCTCGGACAGAAACTACGAGCAGTACTTC.

The genes are TRBV20-1 and TRBJ1-6, with D maybe TRBD1 (6 bases). V lost 6 bases and J lost 8, with 14 bases in between. The CDR3 spans 13 residues. From germline, CDR1 is DFQATT and CDR2 SNEGSKA (reference sequence). CDR3 amino acids: CSAPTGPDSPLHF. The CDR3 DNA reads as TGCAGTGCGCCGACAGGACCAGATTCACCCCTCCACTTT.

The genes are TRBV2 and TRBJ2-3, with 7 bases aligning to TRBD1. The CDR3 is made up of 13 amino acids. Losses at the gene ends were 6 bases for V and 2 bases for J; bases not matched to a gene: 2. Germline-derived CDR1 and CDR2 are SNHLY and FYNNEI. CDR3 amino acids: CASRQGPTDTQYF. The DNA of the CDR3 is TGTGCCAGCAGACAGGGGCCCACAGATACGCAGTATTTT.

Turning to this clone: As the CDR3 is not closed by the conserved phenylalanine or tryptophan, this likely results from a read error. The V call is TRBV6-1, the J call TRBJ2-1; D is undetermined. Trimming took off 7 bases at V and 3 bases at J, with 10 bases between the two ends. Germline lookup yields CDR1 MNHNS and CDR2 SASEGT. There are 13 residues in the CDR3. This CDR3 reads CASNLRDYNEQFC. The CDR3 nucleotides are TGTGCCAGCAATCTCAGAGACTACAATGAGCAGTTCTGC.

This chain joins TRBV6-2 or TRBV6-3 and TRBJ2-7; D may be TRBD1 or TRBD2 (6 bases each). V was shortened by 2 bases and J by 3 bases, with 11 bases between the two germline ends. CDR1 and CDR2 from the germline V gene are MNHEY and SVGEGT. The CDR3 is made up of 14 amino acids. In DNA form, the CDR3 reads TGTGCCAGCAGTTACAGGGGGGCCAGCTACGAGCAGTACTTC. This encodes CASSYRGASYEQYF.

V gene TRBV4-2 combines with J gene TRBJ2-1, with 14 nucleotides matching TRBD2. The J segment lost 1 base and the V segment lost 5 bases, leaving 4 bases of the junction unmatched. The CDR3 is 17 residues long. CDR1 is LGHNA and CDR2 is YNFKEQ in the germline V gene. The chain's CDR3 is CASSGTSGSYSYNEQFF. CDR3 sequence (DNA): TGTGCCAGCAGCGGGACTAGCGGGAGCTATTCCTACAATGAGCAGTTCTTC.

This chain uses TRBV2 with TRBJ2-1; no reliable D call. Germline V lookup: CDR1 SNHLY, CDR2 FYNNEI. Trimming left V 3 bases short and J 9 bases short, with 6 bases between. The CDR3 has 11 residues. Written as DNA, the CDR3 is TGTGCCAGCAGTGAGGCAGGTGAGCAGTTCTTC. Translating gives CASSEAGEQFF.

The chain uses TRBV29-1 and TRBJ1-1; TRBD1 might be the D (5 bases). The V gene's germline CDR1 is SQVTM and CDR2 ANQGSEA. The CDR3 is 13 amino acids. Trimming removed 6 bases from V and 1 base from J, with 12 bases in between. CDR3 amino acids: CSVAEGTNTEAFF. CDR3 DNA sequence: TGCAGCGTAGCCGAGGGGACGAACACTGAAGCTTTCTTT.

This clone was counted many times. The chain carries TRBV7-6 and TRBJ1-5, with 7 bases lining up with TRBD1. V gave up 5 bases and J gave up 3 bases; unmatched junction bases: 4. Per germline, CDR1 SGHVS and CDR2 FNYEAQ. CDR3 length: 14 amino acids. CDR3 residues: CASSRQGTNQPQHF. In nucleotides, the CDR3 is TGTGCCAGCAGCCGACAGGGCACCAATCAGCCCCAGCATTTT.

In its sample, this clone is medium-sized. V is TRBV5-1 and J is TRBJ2-4; perhaps TRBD2 as D (5 bases). Per germline, CDR1 SGHRS and CDR2 YFSETQ. The CDR3 extends over 15 amino acids. Trimming stripped 3 bases from V and 4 bases from J, with 14 bases between. The CDR3 loop is CASSSILDSKNIQYF. The DNA for the CDR3 is TGCGCCAGCAGCTCGATACTAGATTCTAAAAACATTCAGTACTTC. Variable domain in full (rest from reference TRBV5-1 and TRBJ2-4): KAGVTQTPRYLIKTRGQQVTLSCSPISGHRSVSWYQQTPGQGLQFLFEYFSETQRNKGNFPGRFSGRQFSNSRSEMNVSTLELGDSALYLCASSSILDSKNIQYFGAGTRLSVL.

The chain links TRBV5-4 to TRBJ2-5; 7 nucleotides agree with TRBD2. The CDR3 is 16 amino acids. The germline V gene encodes CDR1 SGHNT and CDR2 YYREEE (reference sequence). The junction had 11 bases not matched to a gene; V was cut back by 4 bases and J by 2 bases. The chain's CDR3 is CASSPSSGMRQETQYF. The CDR3 nucleotides read TGTGCCAGCAGCCCCTCAAGCGGGATGCGGCAAGAGACCCAGTACTTC.

At least ten counts were recorded for this clone. Additional DNA sequences in this sample encode the identical CDR3. The rearrangement joins TRBV6-2 or TRBV6-3 to TRBJ2-3; D call uncertain. Trimming took off 1 base at V and 2 bases at J, with 4 bases between the two ends. Germline V gene sequence: CDR1 MNHEY, CDR2 SVGEGT. The CDR3 loop spans 13 amino acids. CDR3 region: CASSYLSTDTQYF. The CDR3 coding sequence is TGTGCCAGCAGTTACTTGTCCACAGATACGCAGTATTTT.

The rearrangement links TRBV5-8 to TRBJ1-1; D uncertain. In germline, CDR1 is SGHTS, CDR2 YDEGEE. There are 14 residues in the CDR3. The V end lost 6 bases, the J end lost 5 bases, and 17 bases lay between the germline ends. The CDR3 loop is CASIFASIQTEAFF. DNA for the CDR3: TGTGCCAGCATCTTCGCAAGTATTCAGACTGAAGCTTTCTTT.

This clone is medium-sized. The chain is built from TRBV6-2 or TRBV6-3 and TRBJ2-7, with 10 bases matching TRBD2. Germline loops: CDR1 MNHEY, CDR2 SVGEGT. This CDR3 is built from 15 residues. V dropped 6 bases and J dropped 2; count of bases not matched to a gene: 7. The CDR3 loop reads CASSLGLAATYEQYF. CDR3 in DNA: TGTGCCAGCAGCCTAGGACTAGCGGCCACCTACGAGCAGTACTTC.

The rearrangement links TRBV11-3 to TRBJ2-3, with 7 bases aligning to TRBD2. The CDR3 length is 14 residues. Trimming removed 3 bases from V and 3 bases from J; junction bases left unmatched: 3. Germline lookup yields CDR1 SGHNT and CDR2 YENEEA. The CDR3 DNA follows: TGTGCCAGCAGCTTGCGGGAGTTAACAGATACGCAGTATTTT. Its protein product is CASSLRELTDTQYF.

Points on this clone: One end of the junction does not line up with germline, which may come from a read error. The chain uses TRBV5-1 and TRBJ2-1, with D maybe TRBD2 (6 bases). The germline CDR1 and CDR2 sequences are SGHRS and YFSETQ. The CDR3 loop spans 15 amino acids. In DNA form, the CDR3 reads TGCGCCACCACTATCGGGAGCACCTCCTACAATGAGCAGGTCTTC. This sequence encodes CATTIGSTSYNEQVF.

This clone was seen ten or more times. This chain connects TRBV6-4 to TRBJ2-3, with D perhaps matching TRBD1 (5 bases). V was pared by 5 bases and J by 0 bases, with 12 bases between. From germline, CDR1 is MRHNA and CDR2 SNTAGT. The CDR3 has 15 residues. For the CDR3, the DNA is TGTGCCAGCAGTCGAGATGGACAAAGCACAGATACGCAGTATTTT. Protein product: CASSRDGQSTDTQYF.

In this sample, this clone turned up once. The junction and the germline gene differ at one end; a read error may be behind it. The V gene is TRBV5-1, the J gene TRBJ1-5; weak D call: TRBD1 (6 bases). This CDR3 has 15 residues. The germline CDR1 and CDR2 sequences are SGHRS and YFSETQ. The CDR3 here is CASSKQGNSNQPQHF. CDR3 in DNA: TGCGCCAGCAGCAAACAGGGCAATAGCAATCAGCCACAGCATTTT.

The chain joins TRBV6-1 to TRBJ2-1; 15 bases map to TRBD2. The germline V gene encodes CDR1 MNHNS and CDR2 SASEGT. V dropped 8 bases and J dropped 1; count of bases not matched to a gene: 0. This CDR3 has 15 amino acids. CDR3 nucleotides: TGTGCCAGCGGACTAGCGGGAGGGTCCTACAATGAGCAGTTCTTC. Amino acids: CASGLAGGSYNEQFF.

By share of the sample, this clone is medium-sized. This rearrangement joins TRBV2 to TRBJ1-2; 8 bases map to TRBD1. Germline V CDR1 and CDR2: SNHLY, FYNNEI. With 8 bases clipped from V and 8 bases from J, the junction kept 10 bases outside the gene matches. The CDR3 is made up of 13 amino acids. This chain's CDR3 is CASEDRAGGGYTF. As DNA, the CDR3 is TGTGCCAGCGAGGACAGGGCGGGCGGGGGCTACACCTTC.

Sample share makes this clone medium-sized. V usage is TRBV27 and J usage is TRBJ2-3; D remains ambiguous. Germline V lookup: CDR1 MNHEY, CDR2 SMNVEV (reference sequence). The CDR3 is 13 residues long. V lost 4 bases, J lost 2 bases, and 7 bases lay in between. The CDR3 loop reads CASSSQLTDTQYF. The CDR3 DNA reads as TGTGCCAGCAGTTCCCAACTCACAGATACGCAGTATTTT.

This clone was recorded many times. V is TRBV9 and J is TRBJ2-7; the match to TRBD1 covers 9 bases. J was trimmed by 6 bases and V by 3 bases; bases with no gene match: 10. The CDR3 sequence is 15 residues long. Per germline, CDR1 SGDLS and CDR2 YYNGEE. CDR3 in amino acids: CASSEDGTGYSEQYF. CDR3 DNA sequence: TGTGCCAGCAGCGAAGACGGGACAGGGTATAGCGAGCAGTACTTC. The whole variable domain, filled in from reference TRBV9 and TRBJ2-7, reads DSGVTQTPKHLITATGQRVTLRCSPRSGDLSVYWYQQSLDQGLQFLIQYYNGEERAKGNILERFSAQQFPDLHSELNLSSLELGDSALYFCASSEDGTGYSEQYFGPGTRLTVT.

In its sample, this clone is medium-sized (0.01 to 0.1%). The chain carries TRBV6-1 and TRBJ2-2; D may be TRBD1 or TRBD2 (6 bases each). V was shortened by 7 bases and J by 9 bases, with 24 bases between the two germline ends. Germline values: CDR1 MNHNS, CDR2 SASEGT. The CDR3 consists of 16 residues. In nucleotides, the CDR3 is TGTGCCAGCACCAATATCCGGGACGGGGGCCTGCGGGAGCTGTTTTTT. It translates to CASTNIRDGGLRELFF.

The chain employs TRBV6-1 and TRBJ1-6; no firm D call. Trimming took 6 bases from V and 7 from J, leaving 13 bases between them. The CDR3 totals 14 residues. Germline V gene lookup returns CDR1 MNHNS and CDR2 SASEGT. The CDR3 loop is CASRLSSPNSPLHF. The CDR3 DNA reads as TGTGCCAGCAGGCTGAGTAGCCCCAATTCACCCCTCCACTTT.

This clone was counted at least ten times. This chain connects TRBV4-2 to TRBJ2-2; TRBD2 aligns across 13 bases. Germline V gene lookup returns CDR1 LGHNA and CDR2 YNFKEQ. With 4 bases clipped from V and 0 bases from J, the junction kept 8 bases outside the gene matches. The CDR3 is made up of 19 amino acids. CDR3 in DNA: TGTGCCAGCAGCCGCCGGACTAGCGGGGGAAGCGCGAACACCGGGGAGCTGTTTTTT. This gives the protein CASSRRTSGGSANTGELFF.

The rearrangement uses TRBV18 and TRBJ1-2, with TRBD1 as a possible D gene (5 bases). The CDR3 totals 17 residues. V dropped 3 bases and J dropped 1 base, with 18 bases sitting between them. The germline CDR1 and CDR2 sequences are KGHSH and LQKENI. The CDR3 DNA sequence: TGTGCCAGCTCACCTGGACACCCGAGAGGGTATAACTATGGCTACACCTTC. This gives the protein CASSPGHPRGYNYGYTF.